This T cell receptor beta chain was retrieved from a study of shared clonotypes between healthy human individuals. Naive CD8 cells were CD45RO-negative, positively selected for CCR7, excluding terminally differentiated effector memory CD45RA+ cells. The protocol was immunoSEQ multiplex PCR, while the TCRdb copy is restricted to in-frame clones and leaves out a portion. Of around 600,000 clones listed, roughly 96% were seen once; the top ten hold approximately 0.11%. The CDR3 is 15 residues long. V was pared by 4 bases and J by 4 bases, with 17 bases between. Germline CDR1 SGHTA, CDR2 FQGNSA. The clonotype originates from a woman aged 30 to 39 in good health. The chain employs TRBV7-2 and TRBJ2-7; D is perhaps TRBD2 (5 bases). Sequenced input: naive CD8+ T cells sorted from blood. The CDR3 region has the DNA TGTGCCAGCAGCTCCCAAGACGGGATAAGTTACGAGCAGTACTTC. It specifies CASSSQDGISYEQYF.